This TCR beta chain was obtained from a study of blood T cells in healthy people across ages. The CDR3 is 14 residues long. Germline trimming cut 0 bases from V and 6 bases from J; bases unmatched to any gene: 6. Germline V gives CDR1 SGDLS, CDR2 YYNGEE. A second PCR, run for about 7 to 11 cycles, used a sample-barcoded 5' primer plus a J-beta primer mix. MiXCR, applied by TCRdb to the 5' RACE reads, yields one record per CDR3 protein. The table shows 780,000 or so distinct CDR3 sequences, with around 50% occurring only once. Aged about 6 to 100, donors were systemically healthy Caucasians from Russia. Broader study findings: Higher diversity, along with more naive CD4+ cells, distinguished long-lived donors from aged donors. Diversity estimates drawn from one million T cells were deemed underestimates.

On this clonotype: Its specificity is unknown.

The chain couples TRBV9 to TRBJ2-7; TRBD1 aligns across 7 bases. This receptor was taken from a man aged 40-49 years in good health. Input material: blood. The CDR3 coding sequence is TGTGCCAGCAGCGTAGCGTACAGGGGCGGCGAGCAGTACTTC. This codes for CASSVAYRGGEQYF.